Following are 19 T cell receptor beta chains from one sample sequenced in a study of blood T cell repertoires in COVID-19. Repertoires were generated with immunoSEQ multiplex PCR, while TCRdb's copy carries only in-frame clones and drops some. The repertoire holds approximately 260,000 clones, approximately 83% seen once, with 11% in the top ten. Specimen: peripheral blood. The receptor set was obtained from a woman in her seventies with acute or convalescent COVID-19.

CDR3 sequence (DNA): TGTGCCAGCTCACCAGGGCGCAATCAGCCCCAGCATTTT. Protein: CASSPGRNQPQHF. This chain connects TRBV18 to TRBJ1-5; D not resolved. Trimming took off 2 bases at V and 2 bases at J, with 4 bases between the two ends. This CDR3 contains 13 residues. Germline lookup yields CDR1 KGHSH and CDR2 LQKENI.

This chain joins TRBV6-2 or TRBV6-3 and TRBJ2-3, with 8 bases fitting TRBD2. This CDR3 spans 16 amino acids. Germline V gives CDR1 MNHEY, CDR2 SVGEGT. Germline trimming cut 0 bases from V and 2 bases from J; bases unmatched to any gene: 4. The CDR3: CASSYSSGATTDTQYF. CDR3 nucleotide sequence: TGTGCCAGCAGTTACTCTAGCGGGGCCACCACAGATACGCAGTATTTT.

The V and J genes are TRBV5-1 and TRBJ2-5, with 7 positions matching TRBD1. The CDR3 length is 15 residues. V dropped 1 base and J dropped 3; count of bases not matched to a gene: 6. CDR1 and CDR2 (germline): SGHRS, YFSETQ. CDR3 residues: CASSLSGQEEETQYF. The DNA of the CDR3 is TGCGCCAGCAGCTTGAGTGGACAGGAGGAAGAGACCCAGTACTTC.

The CDR3 DNA sequence: TGTGCCAGCAGCTTAGTACCCGACAGGGAACTCCACTTT. Encoded protein: CASSLVPDRELHF. J is TRBJ1-6 and V is TRBV11-2; 7 nucleotides align to TRBD1. The CDR3 length is 13 residues. CDR1 is SGHAT, CDR2 FQNNGV, per germline. With 1 base clipped from V and 16 bases from J, the junction kept 7 bases outside the gene matches.

The chain joins TRBV29-1 to TRBJ1-1, with 7 bases that match TRBD1. The CDR3 has 12 residues. CDR1 SQVTM and CDR2 ANQGSEA come from the germline V gene. V shed 6 bases, J shed 5 bases, and the junction held 6 bases outside the gene matches. DNA of the CDR3: TGCAGCGTCAGAGGGGGCAGAACTGAAGCTTTCTTT. Translation gives CSVRGGRTEAFF. Full variable domain (missing parts from reference TRBV29-1 and TRBJ1-1): SAVISQKPSRDICQRGTSLTIQCQVDSQVTMMFWYRQQPGQSLTLIATANQGSEATYESGFVIDKFPISRPNLTFSTLTVSNMSPEDSSIYLCSVRGGRTEAFFGQGTRLTVV.

This chain connects TRBV11-2 to TRBJ1-4; a weak D match, TRBD1 (6 bases). Trimming left V 3 bases short and J 5 bases short, with 10 bases between. CDR1 and CDR2 from the germline V gene are SGHAT and FQNNGV. This CDR3 has 14 residues. The chain's CDR3 is CASSFTGSNEKLFF. The CDR3, as DNA: TGTGCCAGCAGCTTCACAGGGTCAAATGAAAAACTGTTTTTT.

This sequence joins TRBV2 and TRBJ2-3, with 8 positions matching TRBD2. This CDR3 is 14 amino acids long. The J segment lost 2 bases and the V segment lost 10 bases, leaving 8 bases of the junction unmatched. The germline V gene has CDR1 SNHLY and CDR2 FYNNEI. The DNA for the CDR3 is TGTGCCACCGGGAGGGCGGGAGACACAGATACGCAGTATTTT. Translating it yields CATGRAGDTDTQYF.

The chain employs TRBV3-1 (or the pseudogene TRBV3-2) and TRBJ1-1; 12 bases line up with TRBD1. The germline V gene has CDR1 LGHDT and CDR2 YNNKEL (reference sequence). Trimming at V came to 0 bases and at J to 9 bases, leaving 8 bases not matched to a gene. This CDR3 has 16 residues. The CDR3 region has the DNA TGTGCCAGCAGCCAAGATCAAGGGACAGGGGGCGCGCAAGCTTTCTTT. Protein product: CASSQDQGTGGAQAFF.

The chain uses TRBV6-1 and TRBJ1-2; the D is unclear. Between the trimmed V and J ends, which lost 1 base and 6 bases, there was a span of 6 bases. Germline lookup yields CDR1 MNHNS and CDR2 SASEGT. CDR3 size: 12 residues. CDR3: CASSEDSNGYTF. The CDR3 coding sequence is TGTGCCAGCAGTGAAGACAGTAATGGCTACACCTTC.

In its sample, this clone was seen once. This chain links TRBV19 with TRBJ1-2; D unresolved. CDR1 and CDR2 (germline): LNHDA, SQIVND (reference sequence). The CDR3 totals 14 residues. V was pared by 5 bases and J by 5 bases, with 15 bases between. The DNA for the CDR3 is TGTGCCAGTAGTTTCCCGGGAGGTTTATATGGCTACACCTTC. This gives the protein CASSFPGGLYGYTF.

The chain joins TRBV5-1 to TRBJ2-1; maybe TRBD2 (5 bases). The length of the CDR3 is 12 residues. V was pared by 3 bases and J by 5 bases, with 6 bases between. Germline V gene sequence: CDR1 SGHRS, CDR2 YFSETQ. CDR3 protein: CASSSGNNEQFF. The CDR3 DNA follows: TGCGCCAGCAGCTCCGGGAACAATGAGCAGTTCTTC.

The rearrangement uses TRBV10-3 and TRBJ1-2; 8 bases line up with TRBD1. The CDR3 loop spans 13 amino acids. V shed 6 bases, J shed 6 bases, and the junction held 6 bases outside the gene matches. Germline assignment: CDR1 ENHRY and CDR2 SYGVKD. The DNA of the CDR3 is TGTGCCATCAGGACGCAGGGGGCGGATGGCTACACCTTC. It specifies CAIRTQGADGYTF.

This clone has a handful of counts. The rearrangement joins TRBV5-6 to TRBJ2-3, with 8 nucleotides matching TRBD1. Germline CDR1 is SGHDT and CDR2 is YYEEEE. J gave up 2 bases and V 3 bases, and 8 bases lay outside the gene matches. CDR3 length: 16 residues. Here the CDR3 DNA reads TGTGCCAGCAGCTGGGGGACAGGAGGGGCCACAGATACGCAGTATTTT. It codes for CASSWGTGGATDTQYF.

The chain joins TRBV3-1 (or the pseudogene TRBV3-2) to TRBJ2-1, with TRBD2 matching 9 bases. V lost 4 bases, J lost 0 bases, and 13 bases stayed unmatched. CDR1 is LGHDT, CDR2 YNNKEL, per germline (reference sequence). The CDR3 totals 19 residues. In nucleotides, the CDR3 is TGTGCCAGCAGCCGCAACAGCGGGGGGCCCACCAGCTCCTACAATGAGCAGTTCTTC. Amino acid sequence: CASSRNSGGPTSSYNEQFF.

The chain carries TRBV7-8 and TRBJ2-6, with D unresolved. The CDR3 extends over 16 amino acids. Trimming pared 0 bases from V and 0 bases from J, leaving 6 bases between. Germline V gene sequence: CDR1 SGHVS, CDR2 FQNEAQ. In DNA form, the CDR3 reads TGTGCCAGCAGCTTAGCTACAGACTCTGGGGCCAACGTCCTGACTTTC. It is translated as CASSLATDSGANVLTF. The full variable domain, completed using reference TRBV7-8 and TRBJ2-6, is GAGVSQSPRYKVAKRGQDVALRCDPISGHVSLFWYQQALGQGPEFLTYFQNEAQLDKSGLPSDRFFAERPEGSVSTLKIQRTQQEDSAVYLCASSLATDSGANVLTFGAGSRLTVL.

The chain recombines TRBV19 with TRBJ2-7; D is possibly TRBD1 (6 bases). The V end lost 1 base, the J end lost 4 bases, and 14 bases lay between the germline ends. This CDR3 has 15 amino acids. Germline CDR1 LNHDA, CDR2 SQIVND (reference sequence). CDR3 sequence (DNA): TGTGCCAGTAGTATAGGGACAGTAGGGACGTACGAGCAGTACTTC. As protein: CASSIGTVGTYEQYF.

The chain couples TRBV5-4 to TRBJ1-2; 10 positions match TRBD1. V lost 5 bases and J lost 2; bases outside the gene matches: 0. CDR1 is SGHNT and CDR2 is YYREEE in the germline V gene (reference sequence). The CDR3 totals 13 residues. This chain's CDR3 is CASRGQGNYGYTF. CDR3 in DNA: TGTGCCAGCAGGGGACAGGGGAACTATGGCTACACCTTC.

The chain uses TRBV5-1 and TRBJ2-1; 8 bases are shared with TRBD2. Germline V lookup: CDR1 SGHRS, CDR2 YFSETQ. The CDR3 totals 16 residues. The trim removed 4 bases at V and 6 bases at J, leaving 12 bases unmatched. The CDR3 here is CASSPDHGGGSNEQFF. CDR3 DNA sequence: TGCGCCAGCAGCCCAGACCACGGGGGGGGCTCCAATGAGCAGTTCTTC.

This rearrangement joins TRBV3-1 (or the pseudogene TRBV3-2) to TRBJ1-3, with D perhaps matching TRBD1 (5 bases). Trimming shortened V by 6 bases and J by 2 bases, and 8 bases separated the two germline ends. This CDR3 comprises 13 residues. Germline V lookup: CDR1 LGHDT, CDR2 YNNKEL (reference sequence). CDR3 loop: CASSQGTGNTIYF. CDR3 sequence (DNA): TGTGCCAGCAGTCAGGGAACTGGAAACACCATATATTTT.